What follows are 25 T cell receptor beta chains derived from one specimen sequenced in a study of T-cell reconstitution after alpha-beta-depleted transplantation in children. Unique molecular identifiers were built into the TCRbeta library. A single record per CDR3 protein comes from TCRdb applying MiXCR to the PCR reads. The sample comprises around 700,000 distinct CDR3 sequences, less than 15% of which are singletons, and around 0.8% rests with the top ten. This material consisted of PBMCs, taken before TCRalphabeta/CD19-depleted stem cell transplant. These receptor sequences come from a girl aged 2 to 9 with congenital amegakaryocytic thrombocytopenia, due to receive a stem cell transplant.

There are many counts of this clonotype. The chain couples TRBV5-1 to TRBJ2-7, with D unresolved. The CDR3 contains 15 residues. Trimming pared 1 base from V and 3 bases from J, leaving 14 bases between. Germline V lookup: CDR1 SGHRS, CDR2 YFSETQ. This CDR3 reads CASSLSGRPIYEQYF. For the CDR3, the DNA is TGCGCCAGCAGCTTGAGTGGACGCCCAATCTACGAGCAGTACTTC.

This clonotype was counted only a few times. V gene TRBV7-9 combines with J gene TRBJ1-4; no firm D call. This CDR3 comprises 14 residues. Germline CDR1 reads SEHNR; CDR2 reads FQNEAQ (reference sequence). The V end lost 3 bases, the J end lost 8 bases, and 13 bases lay between the germline ends. The CDR3 nucleotides read TGTGCCAGCAGCTTCGCGCAGATTCGAGAAAAACTGTTTTTT. The encoded protein is CASSFAQIREKLFF.

The chain is built from TRBV5-1 and TRBJ2-1; possible D gene TRBD2, 6 bases. Trimming cost V 1 base and J 4 bases, with 12 bases left between them. The CDR3 totals 15 residues. From germline, CDR1 is SGHRS and CDR2 YFSETQ. CDR3 sequence (DNA): TGCGCCAGCAGCTTGACGGGAGCACCATACAATGAGCAGTTCTTC. Protein sequence: CASSLTGAPYNEQFF.

This clonotype was counted at least ten times. The chain is built from TRBV20-1 and TRBJ2-3, with 11 bases lining up with TRBD2. This CDR3 contains 15 residues. V lost 6 bases to trimming and J lost 7 bases; unmatched junction nucleotides: 12. Germline lookup yields CDR1 DFQATT and CDR2 SNEGSKA (reference sequence). The CDR3 coding sequence is TGCAGTGCCACTCCTAGCGGGAGGTCTCCCAATACGCAGTATTTT. Translated: CSATPSGRSPNTQYF.

This clonotype was recorded many times. The J gene is TRBJ2-1, the V gene TRBV10-3, with unresolved D. The germline CDR1 and CDR2 sequences are ENHRY and SYGVKD. CDR3 length: 14 residues. Trimming pared 4 bases from V and 5 bases from J, leaving 12 bases between. For the CDR3, the DNA is TGTGCCATCAGTGGGCAACTGCATGACAATGAGCAGTTCTTC. As protein: CAISGQLHDNEQFF.

This clonotype was detected only a few times. One end of the junction fails to match germline, which may point to a read error. The V call is TRBV20-1, the J call TRBJ2-1, with 8 bases identical to TRBD2. Germline CDR1 DFQATT, CDR2 SNEGSKA (reference sequence). The CDR3 covers 17 residues. Here the CDR3 reads CCAMVVAGYLGYNEQFF. The CDR3 nucleotides read TGCTGTGCTATGGTGGTAGCGGGATACCTGGGGTACAATGAGCAGTTCTTC.

This clonotype was seen repeatedly, ten times or more. The chain is built from TRBV6-1 and TRBJ2-1; TRBD2 might be the D (6 bases). Trimming took 6 bases from V and 3 from J, leaving 9 bases between them. CDR1 is MNHNS and CDR2 is SASEGT in the germline V gene. The CDR3 runs 13 residues. The CDR3 is CASRPTSYNEQFF. CDR3 nucleotides: TGTGCCAGCAGGCCGACTAGCTACAATGAGCAGTTCTTC.

The rearrangement joins TRBV29-1 to TRBJ2-1; TRBD2 aligns across 7 bases. This CDR3 has 13 amino acids. Germline V gives CDR1 SQVTM, CDR2 ANQGSEA. The junction had 3 bases not matched to a gene; V was cut back by 3 bases and J by 4 bases. This CDR3 is CSVDGRLYNEQFF. CDR3 DNA: TGCAGCGTTGACGGGAGGCTTTACAATGAGCAGTTCTTC.

This clonotype occurred a few times. The rearrangement joins TRBV6-1 to TRBJ2-5; 8 nucleotides align to TRBD1. This CDR3 region has 15 residues. J lost 4 bases, V lost 6 bases, and 10 bases had no gene match. Germline loops: CDR1 MNHNS, CDR2 SASEGT. The CDR3 DNA sequence: TGTGCCAGCAGCCGACCGACAGGGGTGGCAGAGACCCAGTACTTC. Protein sequence: CASSRPTGVAETQYF.

This clonotype appeared a few times. V and J are TRBV27 and TRBJ2-1, with D perhaps being TRBD1 or TRBD2 (5 bases each). This CDR3 contains 12 residues. V dropped 9 bases and J dropped 12 bases, with 18 bases sitting between them. The germline CDR1 and CDR2 sequences are MNHEY and SMNVEV (reference sequence). DNA for the CDR3: TGTGCCAGTCGGGACCCCGACTATTGGCAGTTCTTC. Protein sequence: CASRDPDYWQFF.

The V call is TRBV6-1, the J call TRBJ2-7; possibly TRBD1 for D (6 bases). Germline CDR1 and CDR2: MNHNS and SASEGT. V was shortened by 6 bases and J by 7 bases, with 16 bases between the two germline ends. CDR3 length: 13 residues. The CDR3 sequence: CASSPAAGEEQYF. The CDR3, as DNA: TGTGCCAGCAGCCCGGCGGCAGGGGAAGAGCAGTACTTC.

The table lists this clonotype with a few counts. J is TRBJ2-2 and V is TRBV5-1, with 10 bases identical to TRBD2. This CDR3 comprises 17 residues. Germline-derived CDR1 and CDR2 are SGHRS and YFSETQ. V trimming: 0 bases; J trimming: 4 bases; junction bases outside the gene matches: 6. The CDR3, as DNA: TGCGCCAGCAGCTTGGTATTAGCGGGAGGACCCACCGGGGAGCTGTTTTTT. It specifies CASSLVLAGGPTGELFF.

This sequence joins TRBV6-5 and TRBJ2-5, with TRBD2 matching over 7 bases. The CDR3 consists of 17 residues. The germline V gene has CDR1 MNHEY and CDR2 SVGAGI. V was pared by 2 bases and J by 2 bases, with 11 bases of the junction left unmatched. CDR3 in amino acids: CASSYRRDYPFQETQYF. The DNA of the CDR3 is TGTGCCAGCAGTTACCGTCGGGACTACCCCTTTCAAGAGACCCAGTACTTC.

In its sample, this clonotype was seen many times. This rearrangement joins TRBV28 to TRBJ2-6; D not certain. CDR1 MDHEN and CDR2 SYDVKM come from the germline V gene. CDR3 length equals 14 residues. Between the trimmed V and J ends, which lost 11 bases and 0 bases, there was a span of 11 bases. CDR3 sequence reads: CASGRYSGANVLTF. The CDR3 DNA is TGTGCCTCAGGACGGTACTCTGGGGCCAACGTCCTGACTTTC.

At least ten counts were recorded for this clonotype. The rearrangement uses TRBV20-1 and TRBJ1-2; maybe TRBD1 (5 bases). Germline CDR1 reads DFQATT; CDR2 reads SNEGSKA (reference sequence). The CDR3 is made up of 13 amino acids. Trimming took 6 bases from V and 4 from J, leaving 15 bases between them. This chain's CDR3 is CSAPRGGVYGYTF. CDR3 coding DNA: TGCAGTGCGCCGAGGGGAGGAGTCTATGGCTACACCTTC.

This clonotype was recorded at least ten times. The chain couples TRBV7-9 to TRBJ1-2; D is unresolved. V lost 2 bases to trimming and J lost 4 bases, with 11 bases between them. The CDR3 is 14 amino acids. Per germline, CDR1 SEHNR and CDR2 FQNEAQ (reference sequence). CDR3 region: CASSLNGLPYGYTF. The CDR3 coding sequence is TGTGCCAGCAGCTTAAACGGACTGCCCTATGGCTACACCTTC.

There are many counts of this clonotype. This chain connects TRBV29-1 to TRBJ2-1; D is ambiguous. The CDR3 totals 13 residues. Germline V gene lookup returns CDR1 SQVTM and CDR2 ANQGSEA. V lost 6 bases to trimming and J lost 3 bases, with 12 bases between them. The CDR3 nucleotides read TGCAGCGTCATGGGTACTAACTACAATGAGCAGTTCTTC. Translated: CSVMGTNYNEQFF.

The chain links TRBV18 to TRBJ2-1; 12 bases map to TRBD2. After removal of 0 bases from V and 9 bases from J, the junction contained 9 bases not matched to a gene. Germline CDR1 reads KGHSH; CDR2 reads LQKENI. The CDR3 runs to 17 residues. In nucleotides, the CDR3 is TGTGCCAGCTCACCACCCATGAGACTAGCGGGAGTCGGTGAGCAGTTCTTC. Residues: CASSPPMRLAGVGEQFF.

Regarding this clonotype: One end of the junction fails to match germline, which may point to a read error. V is TRBV29-1 and J is TRBJ2-1; maybe TRBD2 (5 bases). Germline V lookup: CDR1 SQVTM, CDR2 ANQGSEA. CDR3 length: 14 residues. The CDR3: CGVDSRASYNEQFF. For the CDR3, the DNA is TGCGGCGTTGATTCGCGGGCCTCCTACAATGAGCAGTTCTTC.

This clonotype showed up many times. The chain recombines TRBV5-1 with TRBJ2-3; 12 nucleotides match TRBD1. V dropped 1 base and J dropped 6; count of bases not matched to a gene: 15. The CDR3 extends over 19 amino acids. In germline, CDR1 is SGHRS, CDR2 YFSETQ. CDR3 in amino acids: CASSLSKLTGTGGADTQYF. The CDR3 DNA reads as TGCGCCAGCAGCTTGAGCAAACTAACCGGGACAGGGGGCGCCGATACGCAGTATTTT.

The CDR3 loop is CASSQDRGRAFF. The CDR3 bases are TGCGCCAGCAGCCAAGACAGGGGAAGAGCTTTCTTT. The chain has TRBV4-1 and TRBJ1-1; possible D gene TRBD1, 6 bases. Germline assignment: CDR1 MGHRA and CDR2 YSYEKL. Between the trimmed V and J ends, which lost 0 bases and 10 bases, there was a span of 9 bases. This CDR3 contains 12 residues.

In this sample, this clonotype turned up many times. The rearrangement uses TRBV7-9 and TRBJ2-7; D is possibly TRBD1 (5 bases). Germline V gene sequence: CDR1 SEHNR, CDR2 FQNEAQ (reference sequence). The CDR3 runs to 14 residues. Deletions cut 7 bases from V and 1 base from J, with 14 bases between. CDR3 sequence: CASKELAGSYEQYF. The CDR3 region has the DNA TGTGCCAGCAAGGAGTTAGCAGGGTCCTACGAGCAGTACTTC.

This clonotype was seen at least ten times. The J gene is TRBJ2-7, the V gene TRBV20-1; no clear D gene. The CDR3 has 13 amino acids. V lost 7 bases, J lost 2 bases, and 15 bases lay in between. The V gene's germline CDR1 is DFQATT and CDR2 SNEGSKA (reference sequence). In DNA, the CDR3 is TGCAGTGGTTCTGTCAGTACCGCCTACGAGCAGTACTTC. This sequence encodes CSGSVSTAYEQYF.

V and J are TRBV7-8 and TRBJ2-1; weak D call: TRBD2 (5 bases). The CDR3 loop spans 14 amino acids. Germline assignment: CDR1 SGHVS and CDR2 FQNEAQ. V was shortened by 3 bases and J by 5 bases, with 11 bases between the two germline ends. The CDR3 sequence: CASSLRAQDNEQFF. CDR3 DNA sequence: TGTGCCAGCAGCTTGAGGGCCCAGGACAATGAGCAGTTCTTC.

In this sample, this clonotype turned up many times. J is TRBJ2-1 and V is TRBV28; 8 nucleotides line up with TRBD2. Looked up from germline, CDR1 is MDHEN and CDR2 is SYDVKM. The CDR3 is 15 residues long. The V and J ends lost 5 bases and 4 bases, in that order; junction bases with no gene match: 7. The chain's CDR3 is CASSPYSGMYNEQFF. DNA for the CDR3: TGTGCCAGCAGTCCATATAGCGGGATGTACAATGAGCAGTTCTTC. Looking up the rest from reference TRBV28 and TRBJ2-1 gives the full variable domain: DVKVTQSSRYLVKRTGEKVFLECVQDMDHENMFWYRQDPGLGLRLIYFSYDVKMKEKGDIPEGYSVSREKKERFSLILESASTNQTSMYLCASSPYSGMYNEQFFGPGTRLTVL.